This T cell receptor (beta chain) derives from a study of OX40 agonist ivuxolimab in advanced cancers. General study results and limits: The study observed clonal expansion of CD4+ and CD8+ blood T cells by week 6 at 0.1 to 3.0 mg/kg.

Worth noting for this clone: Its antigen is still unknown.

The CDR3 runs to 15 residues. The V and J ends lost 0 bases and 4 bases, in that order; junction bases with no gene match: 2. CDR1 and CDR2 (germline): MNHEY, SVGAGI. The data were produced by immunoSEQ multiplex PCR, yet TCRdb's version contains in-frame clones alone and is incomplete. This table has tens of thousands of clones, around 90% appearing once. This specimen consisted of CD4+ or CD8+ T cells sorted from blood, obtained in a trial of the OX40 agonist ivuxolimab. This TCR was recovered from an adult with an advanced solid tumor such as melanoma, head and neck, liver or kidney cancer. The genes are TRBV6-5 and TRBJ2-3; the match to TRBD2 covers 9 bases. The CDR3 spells CASSYSGLAADTQYF. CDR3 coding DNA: TGTGCCAGCAGTTACTCGGGACTAGCCGCAGATACGCAGTATTTT.